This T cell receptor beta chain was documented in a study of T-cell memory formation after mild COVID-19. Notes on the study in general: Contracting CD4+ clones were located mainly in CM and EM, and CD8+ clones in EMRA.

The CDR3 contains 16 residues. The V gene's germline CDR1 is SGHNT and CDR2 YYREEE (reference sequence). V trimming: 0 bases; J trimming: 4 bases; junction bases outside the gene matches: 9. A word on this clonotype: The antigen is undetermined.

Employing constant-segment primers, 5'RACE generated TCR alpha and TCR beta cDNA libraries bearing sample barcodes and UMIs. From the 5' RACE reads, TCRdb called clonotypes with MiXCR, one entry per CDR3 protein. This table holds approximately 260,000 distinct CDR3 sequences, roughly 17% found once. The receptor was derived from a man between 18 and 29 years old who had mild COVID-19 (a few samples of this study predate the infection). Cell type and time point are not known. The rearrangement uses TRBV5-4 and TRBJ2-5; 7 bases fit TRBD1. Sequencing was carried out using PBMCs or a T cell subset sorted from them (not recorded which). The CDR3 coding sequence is TGTGCCAGCAGCTTGGGGTCGACAGGGTGGAGAGAGACCCAGTACTTC. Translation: CASSLGSTGWRETQYF.